The present T cell receptor beta chain was sequenced within a study of blood T cell repertoires in COVID-19. Study-wide context: Samples came from the United States, Italy and Spain, spanning acute and convalescent COVID-19. In each case, the material was cDNA or gDNA derived from T cells, B-cell-depleted T cells, or PBMCs.

This clone was seen only once. In the authors' methods: Reference gene primer amplification gave nucleated cell count estimates. Libraries were prepared by immunoSEQ multiplex PCR; TCRdb keeps only in-frame clonotypes and omits some of them. That table is the source of V, J and clone size, and D and trimming were worked out from the DNA. The repertoire includes about 130,000 clones, about four fifths of them detected once, and less than 20% sits in the top ten. The specimen was peripheral blood. The TCR was taken from a woman between 50 and 59 years old with acute or convalescent COVID-19.

The DNA for the CDR3 is TGTGCCAGCTCACCATCGCAGGATTCGGTCTATGGCTACACCTTC. It is translated as CASSPSQDSVYGYTF. This chain links TRBV18 with TRBJ1-2; D call uncertain. Trimming cost V 2 bases and J 4 bases, with 14 bases left between them. CDR1 is KGHSH and CDR2 is LQKENI in the germline V gene. This CDR3 has 15 amino acids.